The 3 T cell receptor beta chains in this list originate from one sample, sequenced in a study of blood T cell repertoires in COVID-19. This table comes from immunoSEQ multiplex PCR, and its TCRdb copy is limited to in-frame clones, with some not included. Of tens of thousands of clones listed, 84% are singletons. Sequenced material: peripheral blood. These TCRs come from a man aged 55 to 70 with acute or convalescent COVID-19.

The CDR3 DNA sequence: TGTGCCAGCACGCGGGGACAGGGGAGAGGCTACACCTTC. It yields the protein CASTRGQGRGYTF. This chain uses TRBV6-5 with TRBJ1-2; 10 nucleotides line up with TRBD1. V was clipped by 7 bases and J by 8 bases; unmatched bases: 7. The CDR3 runs 13 residues. Germline V lookup: CDR1 MNHEY, CDR2 SVGAGI.

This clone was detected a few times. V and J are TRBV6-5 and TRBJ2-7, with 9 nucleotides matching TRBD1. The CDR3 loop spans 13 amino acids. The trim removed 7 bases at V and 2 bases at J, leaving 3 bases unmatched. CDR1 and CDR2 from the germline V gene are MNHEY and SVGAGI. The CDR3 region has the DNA TGTGCCAGCAAGGGACAGGGAACCTACGAGCAGTACTTC. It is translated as CASKGQGTYEQYF.

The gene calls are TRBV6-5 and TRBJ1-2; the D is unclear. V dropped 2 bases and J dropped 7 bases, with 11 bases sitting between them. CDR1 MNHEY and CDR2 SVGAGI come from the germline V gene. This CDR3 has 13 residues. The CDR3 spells CASSYKPATGYTF. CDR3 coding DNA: TGTGCCAGCAGTTACAAGCCCGCCACTGGCTACACCTTC.